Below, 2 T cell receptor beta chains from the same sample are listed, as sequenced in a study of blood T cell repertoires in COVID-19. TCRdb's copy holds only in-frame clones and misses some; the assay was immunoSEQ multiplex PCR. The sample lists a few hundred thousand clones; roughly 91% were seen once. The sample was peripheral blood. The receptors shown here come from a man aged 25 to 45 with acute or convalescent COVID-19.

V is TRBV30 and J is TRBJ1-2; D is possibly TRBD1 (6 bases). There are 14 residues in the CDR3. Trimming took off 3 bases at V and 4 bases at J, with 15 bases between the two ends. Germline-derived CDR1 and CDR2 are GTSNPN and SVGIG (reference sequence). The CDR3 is CAWRLQGTLYGYTF. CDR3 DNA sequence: TGTGCCTGGAGGCTACAGGGAACCCTCTATGGCTACACCTTC. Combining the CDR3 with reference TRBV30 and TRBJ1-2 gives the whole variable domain SQTIHQWPATLVQPVGSPLSLECTVEGTSNPNLYWYRQAAGRGLQLLFYSVGIGQISSEVPQNLSASRPQDRQFILSSKKLLLSDSGFYLCAWRLQGTLYGYTFGSGTRLTVV.

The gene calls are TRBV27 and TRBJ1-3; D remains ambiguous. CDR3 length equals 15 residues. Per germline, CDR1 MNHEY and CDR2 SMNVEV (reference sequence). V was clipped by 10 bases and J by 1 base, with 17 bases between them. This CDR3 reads CATKAGASSGNTIYF. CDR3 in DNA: TGTGCCACGAAAGCCGGAGCTTCTTCTGGAAACACCATATATTTT.